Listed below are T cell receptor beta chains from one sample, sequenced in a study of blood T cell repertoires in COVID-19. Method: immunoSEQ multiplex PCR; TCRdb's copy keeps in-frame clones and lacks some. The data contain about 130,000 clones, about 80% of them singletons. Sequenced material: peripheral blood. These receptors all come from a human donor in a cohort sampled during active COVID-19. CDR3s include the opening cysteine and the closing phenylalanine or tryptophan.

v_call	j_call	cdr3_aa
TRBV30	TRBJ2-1	CAVGGSSYNEQFF
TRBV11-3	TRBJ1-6	CASSLDIEGGGENSPLHF
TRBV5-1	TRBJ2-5	CASSLVRTSGRASGETQYF
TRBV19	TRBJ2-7	CASSIMQGSYEQYF
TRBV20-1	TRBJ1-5	CIRVQPQHF
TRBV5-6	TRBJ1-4	CASSLGTTFRGGKLFF
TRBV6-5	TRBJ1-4	CASSPGTGEKLFF
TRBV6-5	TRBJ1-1	CASSYSQGGMNTEAFF
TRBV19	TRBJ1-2	CASSIIGDNGYTF
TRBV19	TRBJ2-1	CASAPGSRVEQFF
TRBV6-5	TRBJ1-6	CASSGQGNSPLHF
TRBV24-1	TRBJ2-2	CATGTGFTGELFF
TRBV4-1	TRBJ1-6	CASSPGGNYNSPLHF
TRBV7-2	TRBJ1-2	CASSANRGGYTF
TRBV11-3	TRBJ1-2	CASSFDDRAVGYTF
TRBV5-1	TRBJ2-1	CASSFYMTGRGDGNEQFF
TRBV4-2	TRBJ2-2	CASSQPGQADTGELFF
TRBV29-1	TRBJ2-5	CSVTPTGQETQYF
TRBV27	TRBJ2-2	CASNDRVGGELFF
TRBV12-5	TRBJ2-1	CASGLGSGRRLGEQFF
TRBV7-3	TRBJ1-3	CASSLSGTGNTIYF
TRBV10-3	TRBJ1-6	CAISPGLHSPLHF
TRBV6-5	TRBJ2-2	CASRPGQNTGELFF
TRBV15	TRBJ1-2	CATSSLGAHYGYTF
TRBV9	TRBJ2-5	CASSVGIMLAEETQYF
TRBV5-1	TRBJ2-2	CASSLRQGNTGELFF
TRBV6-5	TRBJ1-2	CASSPSGGLGYTF
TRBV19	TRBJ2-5	CASSIGLFQETQYF
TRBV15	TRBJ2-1	CATSRDLRSYNEQFF
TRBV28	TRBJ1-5	CASSRRTISNQPQHF
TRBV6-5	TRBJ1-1	CASSSTGKGATEAFF
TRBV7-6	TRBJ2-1	CASSLRSPGQGTNEQFF
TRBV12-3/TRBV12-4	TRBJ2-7	CASRLTSGYEQYF
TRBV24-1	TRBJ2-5	CATGRGEGETQYF
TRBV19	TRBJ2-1	CASSRDRGSHNEQFF
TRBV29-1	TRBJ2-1	CSVEGTSGTLNEQFF